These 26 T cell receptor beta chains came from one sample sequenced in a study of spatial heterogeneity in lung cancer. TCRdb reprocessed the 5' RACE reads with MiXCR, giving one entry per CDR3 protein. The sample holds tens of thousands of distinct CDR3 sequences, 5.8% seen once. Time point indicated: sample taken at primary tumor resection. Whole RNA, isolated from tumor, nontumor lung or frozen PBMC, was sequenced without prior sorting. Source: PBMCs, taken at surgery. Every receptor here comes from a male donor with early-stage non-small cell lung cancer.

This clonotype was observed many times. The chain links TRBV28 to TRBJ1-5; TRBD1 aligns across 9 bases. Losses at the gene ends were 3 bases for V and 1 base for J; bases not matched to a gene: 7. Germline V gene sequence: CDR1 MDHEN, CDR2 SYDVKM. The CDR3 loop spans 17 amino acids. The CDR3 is CASSFDRGAVSNQPQHF. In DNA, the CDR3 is TGTGCCAGCAGTTTCGACAGGGGGGCGGTCAGCAATCAGCCCCAGCATTTT.

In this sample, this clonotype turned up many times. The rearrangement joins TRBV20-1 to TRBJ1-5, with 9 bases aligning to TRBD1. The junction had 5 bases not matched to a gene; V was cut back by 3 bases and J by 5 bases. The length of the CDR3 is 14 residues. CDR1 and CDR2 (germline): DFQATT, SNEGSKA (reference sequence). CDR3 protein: CSARGTGGDQPQHF. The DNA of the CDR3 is TGCAGTGCTAGGGGTACAGGGGGCGATCAGCCCCAGCATTTT.

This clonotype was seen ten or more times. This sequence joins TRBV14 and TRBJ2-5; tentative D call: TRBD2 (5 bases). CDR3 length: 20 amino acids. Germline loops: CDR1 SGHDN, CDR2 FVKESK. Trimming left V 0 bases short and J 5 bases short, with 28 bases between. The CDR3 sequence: CASSQDNRDGLAVPQETQYF. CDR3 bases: TGTGCCAGCAGCCAAGATAACCGGGATGGGTTGGCCGTTCCCCAGGAGACCCAGTACTTC.

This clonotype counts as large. CDR3 nucleotides: TGTGCCAGCAGTGATCAGTACAGGGGGGTAAGCAATCAGCCCCAGCATTTT. Protein product: CASSDQYRGVSNQPQHF. The rearrangement links TRBV2 to TRBJ1-5, with 8 bases lining up with TRBD1. V trimming: 3 bases; J trimming: 1 base; junction bases outside the gene matches: 8. In germline, CDR1 is SNHLY, CDR2 FYNNEI. The length of the CDR3 is 17 residues.

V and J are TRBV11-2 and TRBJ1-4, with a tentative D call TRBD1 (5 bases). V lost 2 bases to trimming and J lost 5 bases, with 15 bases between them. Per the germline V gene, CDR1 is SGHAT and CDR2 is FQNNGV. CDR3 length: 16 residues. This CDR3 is CASSLRLSAGNEKLFF. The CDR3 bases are TGTGCCAGCAGCTTAAGACTCTCGGCAGGGAATGAAAAACTGTTTTTT.

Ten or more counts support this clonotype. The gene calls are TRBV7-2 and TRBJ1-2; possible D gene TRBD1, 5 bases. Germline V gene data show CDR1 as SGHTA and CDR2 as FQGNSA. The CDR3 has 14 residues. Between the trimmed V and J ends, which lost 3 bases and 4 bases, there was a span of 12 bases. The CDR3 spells CASSLGGDGYGYTF. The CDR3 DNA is TGTGCCAGCAGCTTGGGAGGGGACGGCTATGGCTACACCTTC.

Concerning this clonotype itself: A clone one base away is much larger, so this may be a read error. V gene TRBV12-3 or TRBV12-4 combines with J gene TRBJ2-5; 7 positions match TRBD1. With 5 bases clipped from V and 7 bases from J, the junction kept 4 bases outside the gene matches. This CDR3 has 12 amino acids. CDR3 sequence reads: CASSTGEVTQYF. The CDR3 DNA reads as TGTGCCAGCAGTACAGGGGAAGTGACCCAGTACTTC.

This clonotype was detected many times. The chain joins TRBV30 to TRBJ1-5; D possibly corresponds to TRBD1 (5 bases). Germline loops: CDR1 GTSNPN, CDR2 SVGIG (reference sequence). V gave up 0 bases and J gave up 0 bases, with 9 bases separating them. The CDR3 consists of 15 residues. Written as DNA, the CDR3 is TGTGCCTGGAGTGTAGGGGCTTATAGCAATCAGCCCCAGCATTTT. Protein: CAWSVGAYSNQPQHF.

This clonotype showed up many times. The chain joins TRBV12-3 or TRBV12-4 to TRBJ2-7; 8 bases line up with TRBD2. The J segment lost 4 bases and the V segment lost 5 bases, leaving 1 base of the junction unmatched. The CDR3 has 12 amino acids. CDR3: CASSRGGYEQYF. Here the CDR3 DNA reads TGTGCCAGCAGTCGGGGGGGGTACGAGCAGTACTTC.

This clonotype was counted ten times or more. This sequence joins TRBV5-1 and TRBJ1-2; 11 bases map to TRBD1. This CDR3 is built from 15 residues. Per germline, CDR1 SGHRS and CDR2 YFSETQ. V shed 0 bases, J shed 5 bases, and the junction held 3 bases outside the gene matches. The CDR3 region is CASSLDGQGAYGYTF. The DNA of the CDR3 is TGCGCCAGCAGCTTGGACGGACAGGGGGCTTATGGCTACACCTTC.

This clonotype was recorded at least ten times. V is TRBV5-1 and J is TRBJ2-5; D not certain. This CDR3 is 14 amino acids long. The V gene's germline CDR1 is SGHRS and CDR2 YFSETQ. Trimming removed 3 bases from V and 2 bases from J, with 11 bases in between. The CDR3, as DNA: TGCGCCAGCAGCTCTGGTGTACTTCAAGAGACCCAGTACTTC. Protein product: CASSSGVLQETQYF.

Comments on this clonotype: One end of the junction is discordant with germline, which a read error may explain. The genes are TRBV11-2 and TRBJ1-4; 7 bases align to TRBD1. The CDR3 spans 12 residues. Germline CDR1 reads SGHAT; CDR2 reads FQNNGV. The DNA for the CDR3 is TGTGCCAGCAGCCCTCGACAGGGCGCGGGGTACTTT. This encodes CASSPRQGAGYF.

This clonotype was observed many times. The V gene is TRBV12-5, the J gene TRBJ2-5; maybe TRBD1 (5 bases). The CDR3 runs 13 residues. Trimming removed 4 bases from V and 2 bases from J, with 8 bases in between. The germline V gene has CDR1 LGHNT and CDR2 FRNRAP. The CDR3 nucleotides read TGTGCTAGTGGTTCCGGACATCAAGAGACCCAGTACTTC. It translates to CASGSGHQETQYF.

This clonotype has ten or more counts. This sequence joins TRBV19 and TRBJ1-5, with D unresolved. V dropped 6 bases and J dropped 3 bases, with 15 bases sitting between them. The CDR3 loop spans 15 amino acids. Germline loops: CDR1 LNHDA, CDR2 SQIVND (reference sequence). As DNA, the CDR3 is TGTGCCAGTAGGCTCGACGGGAGCTCCAATCAGCCCCAGCATTTT. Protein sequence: CASRLDGSSNQPQHF.

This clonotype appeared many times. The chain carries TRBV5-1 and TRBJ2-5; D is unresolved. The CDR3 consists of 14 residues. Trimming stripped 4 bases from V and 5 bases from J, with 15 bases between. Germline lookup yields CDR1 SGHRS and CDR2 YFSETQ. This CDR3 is CASSPEAFKETQYF. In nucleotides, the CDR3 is TGCGCCAGCAGCCCCGAGGCCTTTAAGGAGACCCAGTACTTC.

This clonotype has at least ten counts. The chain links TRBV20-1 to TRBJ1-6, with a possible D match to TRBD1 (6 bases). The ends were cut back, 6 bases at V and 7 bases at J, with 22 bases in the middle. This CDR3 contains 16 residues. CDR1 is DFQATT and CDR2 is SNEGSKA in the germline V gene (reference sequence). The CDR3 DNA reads TGCAGTGCCAACACAGGGACGGGATTGTACAATTCACCCCTCCACTTT. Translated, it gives CSANTGTGLYNSPLHF.

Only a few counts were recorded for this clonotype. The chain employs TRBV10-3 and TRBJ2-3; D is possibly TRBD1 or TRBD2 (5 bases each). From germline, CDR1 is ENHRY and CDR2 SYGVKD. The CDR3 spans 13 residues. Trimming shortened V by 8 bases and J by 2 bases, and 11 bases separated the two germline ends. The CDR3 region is CAIGARDTDTQYF. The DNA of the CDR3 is TGTGCCATCGGGGCACGGGACACAGATACGCAGTATTTT.

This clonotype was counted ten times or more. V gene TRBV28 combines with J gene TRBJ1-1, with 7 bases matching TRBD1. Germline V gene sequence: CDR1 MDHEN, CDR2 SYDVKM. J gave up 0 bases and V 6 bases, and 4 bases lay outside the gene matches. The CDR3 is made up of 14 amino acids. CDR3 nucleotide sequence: TGTGCCAGCAGGGGAGACAGGGTGAACACTGAAGCTTTCTTT. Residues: CASRGDRVNTEAFF.

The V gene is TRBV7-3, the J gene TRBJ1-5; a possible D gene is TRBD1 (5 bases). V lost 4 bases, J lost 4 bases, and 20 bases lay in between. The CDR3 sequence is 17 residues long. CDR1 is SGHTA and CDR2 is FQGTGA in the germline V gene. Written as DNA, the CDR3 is TGTGCCAGCAGCTCACCCAACCAAGGGACTCCAAATCAGCCCCAGCATTTT. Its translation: CASSSPNQGTPNQPQHF.

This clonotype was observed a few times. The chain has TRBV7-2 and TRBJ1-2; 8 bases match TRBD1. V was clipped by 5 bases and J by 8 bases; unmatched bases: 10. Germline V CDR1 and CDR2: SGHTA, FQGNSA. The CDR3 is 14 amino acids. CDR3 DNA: TGTGCCAGCAGCCTCCTCAGGGGGCAGGGGGGCTACACCTTC. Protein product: CASSLLRGQGGYTF.

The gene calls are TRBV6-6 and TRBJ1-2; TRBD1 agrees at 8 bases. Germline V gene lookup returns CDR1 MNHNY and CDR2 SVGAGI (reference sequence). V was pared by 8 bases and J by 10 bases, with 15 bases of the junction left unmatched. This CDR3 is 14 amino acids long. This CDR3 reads CASWVPQTGDYYTF. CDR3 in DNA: TGTGCCAGCTGGGTACCACAGACAGGGGATTACTACACCTTC.

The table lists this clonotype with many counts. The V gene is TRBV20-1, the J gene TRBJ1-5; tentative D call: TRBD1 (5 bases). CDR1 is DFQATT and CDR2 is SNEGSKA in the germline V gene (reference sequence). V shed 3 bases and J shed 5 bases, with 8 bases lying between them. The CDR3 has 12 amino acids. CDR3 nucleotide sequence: TGCAGTGCTAGGACAGTCGATCAGCCCCAGCATTTT. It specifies CSARTVDQPQHF.

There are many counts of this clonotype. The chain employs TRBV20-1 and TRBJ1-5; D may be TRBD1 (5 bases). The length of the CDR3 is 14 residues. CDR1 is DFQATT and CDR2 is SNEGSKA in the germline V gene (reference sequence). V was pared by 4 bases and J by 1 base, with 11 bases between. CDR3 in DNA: TGCAGTGCTATCTCGGAGGGGAGCAATCAGCCCCAGCATTTT. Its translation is CSAISEGSNQPQHF.

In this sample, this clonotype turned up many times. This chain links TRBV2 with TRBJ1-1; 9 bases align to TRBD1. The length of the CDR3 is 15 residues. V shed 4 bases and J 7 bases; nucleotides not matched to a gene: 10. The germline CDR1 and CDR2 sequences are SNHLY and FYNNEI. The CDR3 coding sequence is TGTGCCAGCAGTGGGTTGACAGGGGGTAGTGGTGAAGCTTTCTTT. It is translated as CASSGLTGGSGEAFF.

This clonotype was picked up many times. In DNA form, the CDR3 reads TGTGCCAGCGGGGCAGGGGTAGCTAACTATGGCTACACCTTC. Encoded protein: CASGAGVANYGYTF. The V and J genes are TRBV6-6 and TRBJ1-2, with a possible D match to TRBD1 (6 bases). CDR3 size: 14 residues. Trimming removed 8 bases at V and 0 bases at J, with 13 bases between. The germline V gene encodes CDR1 MNHNY and CDR2 SVGAGI (reference sequence).

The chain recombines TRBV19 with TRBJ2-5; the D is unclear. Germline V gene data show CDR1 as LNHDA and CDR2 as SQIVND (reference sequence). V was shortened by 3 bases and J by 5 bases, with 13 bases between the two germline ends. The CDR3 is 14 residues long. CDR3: CASSMLGLKETQYF. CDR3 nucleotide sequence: TGTGCCAGTAGTATGCTCGGCTTGAAGGAGACCCAGTACTTC.